One and the same sample provided the 28 T cell receptor beta chains below, sequenced in a study of CD8+CD57+ T cells in acquired aplastic anemia. Investigators profiled TCR beta VDJ and CDR3 from genomic DNA template. TCRdb reprocessed the reads via MiXCR and lists one record per CDR3 protein. The sample carries around 200,000 distinct CDR3 sequences, roughly 56% recorded once. Material for sequencing was sorted CD4+, CD8+, or CD8+CD57+ T cells (not recorded which) from PBMCs. The receptors here all came from a human donor in good health, serving as a control.

This clonotype was seen ten or more times. CDR3 protein: CASETGNGYTF. The CDR3 bases are TGTGCCAGCGAGACAGGGAATGGCTACACCTTC. The chain is built from TRBV7-2 and TRBJ1-2; 7 bases match TRBD1. Germline lookup yields CDR1 SGHTA and CDR2 FQGNSA. This CDR3 has 11 residues. With V trimmed by 8 bases and J by 6 bases, 3 bases remained unmatched. The whole variable domain, filled in from reference TRBV7-2 and TRBJ1-2, reads GAGVSQSPSNKVTEKGKDVELRCDPISGHTALYWYRQSLGQGLEFLIYFQGNSAPDKSGLPSDRFSAERTGGSVSTLTIQRTQQEDSAVYLCASETGNGYTFGSGTRLTVV.

CDR3 region: CASSWAGSEQYF. CDR3 nucleotides: TGTGCCAGCAGCTGGGCAGGGTCCGAGCAGTACTTC. The rearrangement links TRBV5-6 to TRBJ2-7, with D possibly being TRBD1 (5 bases). The CDR3 extends over 12 amino acids. Germline V CDR1 and CDR2: SGHDT, YYEEEE. The V end was cut by 3 bases, the J end by 6 bases, with 10 bases between.

In this sample, this clonotype turned up a few times. Just one base apart from a much larger clone, this may be a read error. The V gene is TRBV7-9, the J gene TRBJ1-5; unclear D gene. Trimming left V 2 bases short and J 1 base short, with 0 bases between. The CDR3 runs to 12 residues. Germline CDR1 is SEHNR and CDR2 is FQNEAQ (reference sequence). CDR3: CASSLSNQPQHF. DNA for the CDR3: TGTGCCAGCAGCTTAAGCAATCAGCCCCAGCATTTT. The full variable domain, rest sourced from reference TRBV7-9 and TRBJ1-5, is DTGVSQNPRHKITKRGQNVTFRCDPISEHNRLYWYRQTLGQGPEFLTYFQNEAQLEKSRLLSDRFSAERPKGSFSTLEIQRTEQGDSAMYLCASSLSNQPQHFGDGTRLSIL.

This clonotype was observed once. The chain links TRBV25-1 to TRBJ1-6; D gene unclear. This CDR3 contains 12 residues. Per the germline V gene, CDR1 is MGHDK and CDR2 is SYGVNS. V was clipped by 8 bases and J by 7 bases, with 9 bases between them. The CDR3 DNA reads TGTGCCAGCGGATTCACCAATTCACCCCTCCACTTT. As protein: CASGFTNSPLHF.

This clonotype was detected a few times. The genes are TRBV2 and TRBJ2-5; 9 bases match TRBD2. The DNA end lines up better with TRBJ2-7; the J call may be wrong. Germline values: CDR1 SNHLY, CDR2 FYNNEI. The CDR3 spans 13 residues. The CDR3 region has the DNA TGTGCCAGCATTTTAGCGGGAGTGAACGAGCAGTACTTC. Amino acids: CASILAGVNEQYF.

The chain joins TRBV24-1 to TRBJ1-2; the match to TRBD1 covers 12 bases. The CDR3 totals 14 residues. V lost 4 bases to trimming and J lost 4 bases; unmatched junction nucleotides: 0. Germline lookup yields CDR1 KGHDR and CDR2 SFDVKD. CDR3 sequence reads: CATSEGQGAYGYTF. CDR3 nucleotide sequence: TGTGCCACCAGTGAGGGACAGGGGGCCTATGGCTACACCTTC.

This clonotype was picked up many times. The CDR3 is CASILGQGRGAFF. In DNA, the CDR3 is TGTGCCAGCATCCTAGGGCAGGGACGGGGGGCTTTCTTT. This sequence joins TRBV28 and TRBJ1-1; D perhaps matches TRBD1 (5 bases). Germline V gene lookup returns CDR1 MDHEN and CDR2 SYDVKM. The CDR3 contains 13 residues. Trimming left V 7 bases short and J 11 bases short, with 20 bases between.

This clonotype was detected a few times. The chain couples TRBV7-8 to TRBJ2-1; 11 nucleotides line up with TRBD1. Trimming at V came to 5 bases and at J to 8 bases, leaving 8 bases not matched to a gene. The CDR3 totals 15 residues. The germline CDR1 and CDR2 sequences are SGHVS and FQNEAQ. CDR3 sequence: CASSPGQGAKDEQFF. In DNA form, the CDR3 reads TGTGCCAGCAGCCCCGGACAGGGGGCAAAGGATGAGCAGTTCTTC.

V and J are TRBV2 and TRBJ2-5; TRBD1 agrees at 9 bases. CDR1 is SNHLY and CDR2 is FYNNEI in the germline V gene. The junction had 6 bases not matched to a gene; V was cut back by 5 bases and J by 5 bases. The CDR3 runs 14 residues. DNA for the CDR3: TGTGCCAGCAGTTCCTTACAGGGGGCCGAGACCCAGTACTTC. Encoded protein: CASSSLQGAETQYF.

The J gene is TRBJ2-7, the V gene TRBV15; no clear D. Trimming removed 1 base from V and 1 base from J, with 11 bases in between. Germline-derived CDR1 and CDR2 are LNHNV and YYDKDF (reference sequence). The CDR3 totals 15 residues. Here the CDR3 DNA reads TGTGCCACCAGCAGAGGAGACGGGCCATCCTACGAGCAGTACTTC. This sequence encodes CATSRGDGPSYEQYF.

This clonotype was seen at least ten times. The chain carries TRBV5-4 and TRBJ2-5; TRBD1 agrees at 8 bases. The trim removed 5 bases at V and 0 bases at J, leaving 9 bases unmatched. Germline lookup yields CDR1 SGHNT and CDR2 YYREEE (reference sequence). The CDR3 is 16 amino acids. DNA for the CDR3: TGTGCCAGCAGTTATGGACAGGGCAGGTACCAAGAGACCCAGTACTTC. Amino acid sequence: CASSYGQGRYQETQYF.

This clonotype was found a few times. The junction departs from germline at one end; a sequencing error may be responsible. The rearrangement links TRBV5-6 to TRBJ1-2, with D tentatively TRBD1 (5 bases). The germline V gene encodes CDR1 SGHDT and CDR2 YYEEEE. CDR3 length: 12 residues. The CDR3 reads CASRFFGTGYAF. CDR3 bases: TGTGCCAGCAGGTTTTTTGGGACTGGCTACGCCTTC.

This clonotype was seen repeatedly, ten times or more. The chain uses TRBV7-2 and TRBJ1-3; 7 nucleotides match TRBD1. There are 14 residues in the CDR3. Germline CDR1 is SGHTA and CDR2 is FQGNSA. The V and J ends lost 5 bases and 2 bases, in that order; junction bases with no gene match: 3. CDR3 bases: TGTGCCAGCAGCCCAGGGGGTCCTGGAAACACCATATATTTT. This codes for CASSPGGPGNTIYF.

This clonotype was observed at least ten times. The chain combines TRBV19 with TRBJ1-5; 9 bases match TRBD1. V shed 3 bases, J shed 6 bases, and the junction held 3 bases outside the gene matches. The CDR3 is 14 residues long. Germline V gives CDR1 LNHDA, CDR2 SQIVND (reference sequence). The CDR3 nucleotides read TGTGCCAGTAGTATCGGACAGGGGATTCAGCCCCAGCATTTT. Its translation: CASSIGQGIQPQHF.

A remark on this clonotype: A clone one base away is much larger, so this may be a read error. The genes are TRBV4-1 and TRBJ2-2; the match to TRBD2 covers 7 bases. The germline V gene encodes CDR1 MGHRA and CDR2 YSYEKL. This CDR3 has 17 residues. In DNA form, the CDR3 reads TGCGCCAGCAGCCAAGGAGTACGAGCGGGGAACACCGGGAAGCTGTTTTTT. Its protein product is CASSQGVRAGNTGKLFF.

The gene calls are TRBV7-9 and TRBJ1-6; D might be TRBD1 (5 bases). V lost 2 bases to trimming and J lost 10 bases, with 15 bases between them. The germline CDR1 and CDR2 sequences are SEHNR and FQNEAQ (reference sequence). The CDR3 has 15 residues. CDR3 protein: CASSLSTRVHSPLHF. CDR3 coding DNA: TGTGCCAGCAGCTTATCCACCAGGGTCCACTCACCCCTCCACTTT.

The gene calls are TRBV24-1 and TRBJ2-1; tentatively, D is TRBD1 (6 bases). Germline V gene lookup returns CDR1 KGHDR and CDR2 SFDVKD. V lost 10 bases and J 5 bases, leaving 11 bases between the germline ends. This CDR3 is built from 12 residues. For the CDR3, the DNA is TGTGCCACATCAGGACAGAACAATGAGCAGTTCTTC. Amino acid sequence: CATSGQNNEQFF.

This clonotype was recorded at least ten times. The J gene is TRBJ1-3, the V gene TRBV20-1, with D tentatively TRBD1 (5 bases). Trimming stripped 5 bases from V and 2 bases from J, with 16 bases between. Looked up from germline, CDR1 is DFQATT and CDR2 is SNEGSKA (reference sequence). This CDR3 is 15 amino acids long. The chain's CDR3 is CSAYLPGLPGNTIYF. CDR3 nucleotide sequence: TGCAGTGCTTACCTACCGGGACTTCCTGGAAACACCATATATTTT.

The chain uses TRBV15 and TRBJ1-2; D not resolved. Trimming took off 0 bases at V and 8 bases at J, with 16 bases between the two ends. CDR3 length: 15 amino acids. Germline CDR1 reads LNHNV; CDR2 reads YYDKDF (reference sequence). In DNA form, the CDR3 reads TGTGCCACCAGCAGAGATCCCCAACCCCGAGGGGGCTACACCTTC. Protein sequence: CATSRDPQPRGGYTF.

J is TRBJ1-2 and V is TRBV6-5, with 9 nucleotides matching TRBD1. This CDR3 comprises 16 residues. Germline V gene sequence: CDR1 MNHEY, CDR2 SVGAGI. J lost 3 bases, V lost 4 bases, and 9 bases had no gene match. The CDR3 here is CASSSNPGQGYYGYTF. In DNA form, the CDR3 reads TGTGCCAGCAGTTCGAACCCGGGACAGGGATACTATGGCTACACCTTC.

V usage is TRBV12-3 or TRBV12-4 and J usage is TRBJ1-2; no firm D call. The CDR3 consists of 11 residues. Trimming removed 11 bases at V and 3 bases at J, with 10 bases between. The CDR3 protein is CAQQHDYGYTF. Written as DNA, the CDR3 is TGTGCCCAACAGCATGACTATGGCTACACCTTC.

A remark on this clonotype: This may be a read error, as it is one base from a much larger clone. The chain is built from TRBV7-6 and TRBJ2-5; 8 bases are a match to TRBD1. V shed 8 bases, J shed 1 base, and the junction held 9 bases outside the gene matches. Per germline, CDR1 SGHVS and CDR2 FNYEAQ. The CDR3 is made up of 15 amino acids. The CDR3 is CASSIDRGGQETQYF. The CDR3 bases are TGTGCCAGCTCAATCGACAGGGGCGGCCAAGAGACCCAGTACTTC.

The rearrangement links TRBV20-1 to TRBJ2-7; D unresolved. Germline V gives CDR1 DFQATT, CDR2 SNEGSKA (reference sequence). V was shortened by 1 base and J by 2 bases, with 12 bases between the two germline ends. The CDR3 runs to 14 residues. CDR3 amino acids: CSARGPVAPYEQYF. Written as DNA, the CDR3 is TGCAGTGCTAGAGGACCTGTAGCTCCCTACGAGCAGTACTTC.

CDR3 region: CASSKQGAAEAFF. DNA of the CDR3: TGTGCCAGTAGTAAACAGGGGGCCGCTGAAGCTTTCTTT. The chain recombines TRBV19 with TRBJ1-1, with 9 positions matching TRBD1. With 4 bases clipped from V and 6 bases from J, the junction kept 3 bases outside the gene matches. This CDR3 is 13 amino acids long. CDR1 and CDR2 from the germline V gene are LNHDA and SQIVND (reference sequence).

Ten or more counts support this clonotype. The V and J genes are TRBV20-1 and TRBJ1-2; D gene ambiguous. The CDR3 runs to 11 residues. Trimming left V 6 bases short and J 6 bases short, with 11 bases between. Germline V CDR1 and CDR2: DFQATT, SNEGSKA (reference sequence). CDR3 sequence (DNA): TGCAGTGCAACGGACGGCCATGGCTACACCTTC. This encodes CSATDGHGYTF.

The chain uses TRBV25-1 and TRBJ1-6; no clear D gene. CDR1 is MGHDK, CDR2 SYGVNS, per germline. With 4 bases removed from V and 7 bases from J, the gap between germline ends came to 14 bases. The CDR3 runs to 15 residues. This CDR3 is CASSVTATWNSPLHF. The DNA of the CDR3 is TGTGCCAGCAGTGTTACGGCAACGTGGAATTCACCCCTCCACTTT.

The sample holds a few counts of this clonotype. The chain couples TRBV7-9 to TRBJ1-2; TRBD1 agrees at 10 bases. V shed 4 bases and J 8 bases; nucleotides not matched to a gene: 7. CDR3 length equals 14 residues. Germline V CDR1 and CDR2: SEHNR, FQNEAQ (reference sequence). CDR3 in DNA: TGTGCCAGCAGCTACCGGGACAGGGGACACGGCTACACCTTC. Translation gives CASSYRDRGHGYTF.

This clonotype was seen a single time. The rearrangement joins TRBV12-3 or TRBV12-4 to TRBJ1-2; no definite D call. The CDR3 runs to 13 residues. With 3 bases removed from V and 6 bases from J, the gap between germline ends came to 11 bases. This CDR3 reads CASSLKKGNGYTF. The CDR3, as DNA: TGTGCCAGCAGTTTGAAAAAGGGCAATGGCTACACCTTC.